Shown below are 10 T cell receptor beta chains from a single sample sequenced in a study of blood T cell repertoires in COVID-19. The table came from immunoSEQ multiplex PCR; TCRdb's copy has only in-frame clones and leaves some out. The sample has 100,000 to 150,000 clones; around 85% are singletons. The sequencing sample was made of peripheral blood. These receptors originate from a woman aged 45-60 years with acute or convalescent COVID-19.

The sample holds a few counts of this clone. This chain uses TRBV19 with TRBJ2-2; 7 positions match TRBD1. The V gene end was trimmed by 5 bases and the J gene end by 5 bases; junction bases not matched to a gene: 2. CDR1 is LNHDA, CDR2 SQIVND, per germline (reference sequence). This CDR3 is built from 13 residues. In DNA, the CDR3 is TGTGCCAGTAGTCAACAGGGGACCGGGGAGCTGTTTTTT. It codes for CASSQQGTGELFF. The full variable domain, completed using reference TRBV19 and TRBJ2-2, is DGGITQSPKYLFRKEGQNVTLSCEQNLNHDAMYWYRQDPGQGLRLIYYSQIVNDFQKGDIAEGYSVSREKKESFPLTVTSAQKNPTAFYLCASSQQGTGELFFGEGSRLTVL.

On this clone itself: The sample holds other DNA sequences that translate to the same CDR3. The V and J genes are TRBV18 and TRBJ1-5, with D unclear. The CDR3 sequence is 13 residues long. V was clipped by 3 bases and J by 2 bases, with 5 bases between them. The V gene's germline CDR1 is KGHSH and CDR2 LQKENI. The CDR3: CASSPAGNQPQHF. In DNA form, the CDR3 reads TGTGCCAGCTCACCGGCGGGCAATCAGCCCCAGCATTTT.

V usage is TRBV18 and J usage is TRBJ2-5; tentative D call: TRBD2 (6 bases). The CDR3 covers 14 residues. Germline loops: CDR1 KGHSH, CDR2 LQKENI. V dropped 0 bases and J dropped 5 bases, with 10 bases sitting between them. The CDR3 nucleotides read TGTGCCAGCTCACCACCGGAGGGGCGGGAGACCCAGTACTTC. Translating it yields CASSPPEGRETQYF.

The V call is TRBV27, the J call TRBJ2-7, with 10 bases identical to TRBD1. V lost 6 bases, J lost 2 bases, and 7 bases stayed unmatched. Germline V lookup: CDR1 MNHEY, CDR2 SMNVEV (reference sequence). The CDR3 runs 15 residues. Here the CDR3 reads CASRPPGQGTYEQYF. CDR3 DNA sequence: TGTGCCAGCAGGCCTCCGGGACAGGGGACCTACGAGCAGTACTTC.

This clone has only one observation. The chain is built from TRBV21-1 and TRBJ1-1; TRBD1 was called by the table and not checked on the DNA. TRBV21-1 is described as a pseudogene. The CDR3 sequence is 20 residues long. The CDR3 DNA is TGTGCCAGCAGCAAATTACTCAGGGGGCATGTCAGCATGGCGAACACTGAAGCTTTCTTT. Protein product: CASSKLLRGHVSMANTEAFF.

The chain employs TRBV6-6 and TRBJ2-3, with no clear D. Germline values: CDR1 MNHNY, CDR2 SVGAGI (reference sequence). This CDR3 comprises 12 residues. The ends were cut back, 4 bases at V and 10 bases at J, with 12 bases in the middle. In DNA, the CDR3 is TGTGCCAGCAGTTTCCCCGAGCGAGCGCAGTATTTT. Translating gives CASSFPERAQYF.

V gene TRBV27 combines with J gene TRBJ1-2, with a possible D match to TRBD1 (5 bases). CDR1 is MNHEY and CDR2 is SMNVEV in the germline V gene (reference sequence). The length of the CDR3 is 14 residues. V lost 5 bases to trimming and J lost 1 base, with 11 bases between them. The CDR3 sequence is CASSQGTYNYGYTF. In nucleotides, the CDR3 is TGTGCCAGCAGTCAGGGCACCTATAACTATGGCTACACCTTC.

Here the CDR3 DNA reads TGTGCCAGCAGTGAAGCCACAGGGAGATACACCTTC. Protein: CASSEATGRYTF. J is TRBJ1-2 and V is TRBV6-1; D perhaps matches TRBD1 (6 bases). The CDR3 extends over 12 amino acids. The germline V and J ends were trimmed by 0 bases and 11 bases, with 10 bases remaining between them. CDR1 MNHNS and CDR2 SASEGT come from the germline V gene.

The rearrangement joins TRBV11-2 to TRBJ1-4; TRBD1 is a possible D gene (5 bases). V lost 1 base, J lost 0 bases, and 12 bases lay in between. The CDR3 extends over 17 amino acids. Germline V gene lookup returns CDR1 SGHAT and CDR2 FQNNGV. CDR3 nucleotides: TGTGCCAGCAGCTTAGCGGGACTCGTTGCAACTAATGAAAAACTGTTTTTT. Its translation: CASSLAGLVATNEKLFF.

The chain combines TRBV5-4 with TRBJ1-6; maybe TRBD1 (5 bases). Germline V CDR1 and CDR2: SGHNT, YYREEE (reference sequence). The V end lost 2 bases, the J end lost 8 bases, and 11 bases lay between the germline ends. The CDR3 totals 14 residues. The chain's CDR3 is CASSFGGLDSPLHF. CDR3 DNA: TGTGCCAGCAGCTTCGGGGGACTGGATTCACCCCTCCACTTT.